Shown below are 23 T cell receptor beta chains from a single sample sequenced in a study of T cell responses to AZD1222 COVID-19 vaccine. Repertoires were generated with immunoSEQ multiplex PCR, while TCRdb's copy carries only in-frame clones and drops some. The table shows tens of thousands of clones, with 75% to 90% occurring only once. The starting material was peripheral blood, obtained on day 0 of AZD1222 vaccination. These TCRs come from an adult in good health.

J is TRBJ1-6 and V is TRBV6-6; a possible D gene is TRBD1 (6 bases). This CDR3 spans 15 amino acids. Between the trimmed V and J ends, which lost 0 bases and 10 bases, there was a span of 13 bases. The germline gives CDR1 MNHNY, CDR2 SVGAGI (reference sequence). CDR3 nucleotides: TGTGCCAGCAGTTACTCGGGGGCTGAGTACTCACCCCTCCACTTT. Protein sequence: CASSYSGAEYSPLHF.

This chain uses TRBV7-9 with TRBJ1-6; 7 nucleotides line up with TRBD1. The length of the CDR3 is 13 residues. V was clipped by 4 bases and J by 8 bases; unmatched bases: 2. Germline loops: CDR1 SEHNR, CDR2 FQNEAQ (reference sequence). The CDR3 is CASSSGGDSPLHF. Here the CDR3 DNA reads TGTGCCAGCAGCTCAGGGGGGGATTCACCCCTCCACTTT.

The chain recombines TRBV7-2 with TRBJ1-2; 7 nucleotides agree with TRBD1. The ends lost 6 bases at V and 4 bases at J; junction bases unmatched: 11. The CDR3 is 15 amino acids. The germline V gene has CDR1 SGHTA and CDR2 FQGNSA. Here the CDR3 reads CASREDRASRYGYTF. The DNA of the CDR3 is TGTGCCAGCAGGGAAGACAGGGCCTCGCGCTATGGCTACACCTTC.

The chain is built from TRBV11-2 and TRBJ2-1; D is unresolved. The CDR3 spans 12 residues. Germline CDR1 and CDR2: SGHAT and FQNNGV. Trimming took 5 bases from V and 6 from J, leaving 8 bases between them. CDR3 DNA: TGTGCCAGCAGCCGGACGGGCAATGAGCAGTTCTTC. This gives the protein CASSRTGNEQFF.

The sample holds one count of this clone. The rearrangement links TRBV7-2 to TRBJ2-5; possibly TRBD1 for D (6 bases). The CDR3 runs to 16 residues. V was shortened by 5 bases and J by 5 bases, with 21 bases between the two germline ends. Germline values: CDR1 SGHTA, CDR2 FQGNSA. The chain's CDR3 is CASSQAVAQGRETQYF. CDR3 nucleotides: TGTGCCAGCAGCCAAGCTGTAGCGCAGGGGCGGGAGACCCAGTACTTC. The full variable domain, completed using reference TRBV7-2 and TRBJ2-5, is GAGVSQSPSNKVTEKGKDVELRCDPISGHTALYWYRQSLGQGLEFLIYFQGNSAPDKSGLPSDRFSAERTGGSVSTLTIQRTQQEDSAVYLCASSQAVAQGRETQYFGPGTRLLVL.

The rearrangement joins TRBV6-1 to TRBJ1-2, with 7 bases that match TRBD1. With 3 bases clipped from V and 5 bases from J, the junction kept 6 bases outside the gene matches. CDR1 and CDR2 from the germline V gene are MNHNS and SASEGT. CDR3 length: 14 amino acids. The CDR3 nucleotides read TGTGCCAGCAGTGAGGGCCCGGGACAGTATGGCTACACCTTC. This translates into CASSEGPGQYGYTF.

V usage is TRBV7-2 and J usage is TRBJ1-1; D perhaps matches TRBD1 (6 bases). V gave up 5 bases and J gave up 3 bases, with 16 bases separating them. CDR3 length: 15 residues. Germline CDR1 reads SGHTA; CDR2 reads FQGNSA. This CDR3 reads CASSLWTATYTEAFF. In DNA form, the CDR3 reads TGTGCCAGCAGCCTCTGGACAGCGACCTACACTGAAGCTTTCTTT. The variable domain in full, completed from reference TRBV7-2 and TRBJ1-1, reads GAGVSQSPSNKVTEKGKDVELRCDPISGHTALYWYRQSLGQGLEFLIYFQGNSAPDKSGLPSDRFSAERTGGSVSTLTIQRTQQEDSAVYLCASSLWTATYTEAFFGQGTRLTVV.

This clone was detected a few times. The chain employs TRBV11-2 and TRBJ2-7; a weak D match, TRBD1 (6 bases). V dropped 4 bases and J dropped 0 bases, with 10 bases sitting between them. The V gene's germline CDR1 is SGHAT and CDR2 FQNNGV. The CDR3 loop spans 14 amino acids. The CDR3 reads CASSSRDNSYEQYF. The CDR3 bases are TGTGCCAGCAGCTCCCGGGACAACTCCTACGAGCAGTACTTC.

V usage is TRBV4-3 and J usage is TRBJ1-1; D unclear. In germline, CDR1 is LGHNA, CDR2 YSLEER. Trimming left V 1 base short and J 3 bases short, with 9 bases between. CDR3 size: 14 residues. DNA for the CDR3: TGCGCCAGCAGCCAAGGACCTGGGGACACTGAAGCTTTCTTT. This encodes CASSQGPGDTEAFF.

This rearrangement joins TRBV7-6 to TRBJ2-4, with 11 bases lining up with TRBD1. The CDR3 has 16 amino acids. The J segment lost 9 bases and the V segment lost 5 bases, leaving 12 bases of the junction unmatched. CDR1 SGHVS and CDR2 FNYEAQ come from the germline V gene. The CDR3 sequence is CASSPKGQGGLGIQYF. For the CDR3, the DNA is TGTGCCAGCAGCCCCAAGGGACAGGGGGGACTAGGCATTCAGTACTTC.

This chain joins TRBV12-5 and TRBJ2-3, with a tentative D call TRBD1 (5 bases). V lost 1 base and J 0 bases, leaving 20 bases between the germline ends. The CDR3 totals 19 residues. Germline CDR1 and CDR2: LGHNT and FRNRAP. This CDR3 is CASGLAPNPDSTSTDTQYF. CDR3 bases: TGTGCTAGTGGTTTGGCGCCCAATCCAGACAGTACTAGCACAGATACGCAGTATTTT.

This sequence joins TRBV11-2 and TRBJ2-3; 9 bases fit TRBD1. Germline V CDR1 and CDR2: SGHAT, FQNNGV. This CDR3 is built from 16 residues. Germline trimming cut 6 bases from V and 5 bases from J; bases unmatched to any gene: 12. The CDR3 here is CASSQTGTGLGDTQYF. CDR3 DNA: TGTGCCAGCAGTCAGACCGGGACAGGGCTCGGAGATACGCAGTATTTT.

The chain links TRBV5-4 to TRBJ2-1; D may be TRBD1 (5 bases). Germline V CDR1 and CDR2: SGHNT, YYREEE (reference sequence). CDR3 length equals 12 residues. Trimming cost V 4 bases and J 8 bases, with 10 bases left between them. The CDR3 region has the DNA TGTGCCAGCAGCATGGGGCAGCATGAGCAGTTCTTC. It yields the protein CASSMGQHEQFF.

V is TRBV5-5 and J is TRBJ1-4, with a possible D match to TRBD1 (6 bases). The CDR3 is made up of 14 amino acids. V was cut by 1 base and J by 8 bases, with 12 bases left in between. The germline CDR1 and CDR2 sequences are SGHKS and YYEKEE (reference sequence). The CDR3 sequence: CASSLLGGVEKLFF. The CDR3 region has the DNA TGTGCCAGCAGCTTGTTAGGGGGAGTGGAAAAACTGTTTTTT.

To note about this clone: A read error may account for a junction end that differs from germline. The chain is built from TRBV28 and TRBJ2-7; 9 nucleotides agree with TRBD2. CDR1 is MDHEN, CDR2 SYDVKM, per germline. There are 13 residues in the CDR3. The CDR3 here is CASSLGGLAVPNF. The CDR3 DNA reads TGTGCCAGCAGTTTAGGGGGACTAGCCGTCCCCAACTTC.

The genes are TRBV28 and TRBJ1-4; D is possibly TRBD1 (5 bases). Looked up from germline, CDR1 is MDHEN and CDR2 is SYDVKM. Between the trimmed V and J ends, which lost 5 bases and 7 bases, there was a span of 20 bases. The CDR3 is made up of 16 amino acids. This CDR3 reads CASSGIDMGRREKLFF. CDR3 in DNA: TGTGCCAGCAGTGGTATAGATATGGGACGACGTGAAAAACTGTTTTTT.

The chain links TRBV4-3 to TRBJ1-3, with D perhaps matching TRBD1 (5 bases). The CDR3 sequence is 17 residues long. The germline V gene encodes CDR1 LGHNA and CDR2 YSLEER. Between the trimmed V and J ends, which lost 1 base and 1 base, there was a span of 14 bases. CDR3 coding DNA: TGCGCCAGCAGCCAAGTTAGGGGCGGGGCGTCTGGAAACACCATATATTTT. Translating gives CASSQVRGGASGNTIYF.

The chain combines TRBV5-5 with TRBJ2-5; TRBD2 might be the D (6 bases). Per germline, CDR1 SGHKS and CDR2 YYEKEE (reference sequence). CDR3 length: 16 residues. Trimming left V 0 bases short and J 4 bases short, with 16 bases between. The chain's CDR3 is CASSLGRERLRETQYF. The CDR3 region has the DNA TGTGCCAGCAGCTTGGGGAGGGAGAGGTTGCGAGAGACCCAGTACTTC.

This chain links TRBV7-9 with TRBJ2-3; 11 positions match TRBD1. Looked up from germline, CDR1 is SEHNR and CDR2 is FQNEAQ (reference sequence). The junction had 11 bases not matched to a gene; V was cut back by 4 bases and J by 5 bases. The CDR3 extends over 17 amino acids. The DNA for the CDR3 is TGTGCCAGCAGCTCTTTTTCCGGGACAGGGGGAATAGATACGCAGTATTTT. This codes for CASSSFSGTGGIDTQYF.

This chain connects TRBV11-2 to TRBJ2-7; no clear D. The CDR3 runs to 14 residues. CDR1 and CDR2 (germline): SGHAT, FQNNGV. V lost 3 bases, J lost 1 base, and 10 bases lay in between. The CDR3: CASSFDLGSYEQYF. The CDR3 DNA reads as TGTGCCAGCAGCTTTGATTTAGGGTCCTACGAGCAGTACTTC.

CDR3 loop: CASSLRQIAGANVLTF. In DNA form, the CDR3 reads TGTGCCAGCTCCTTACGGCAGATCGCAGGGGCCAACGTCCTGACTTTC. The chain has TRBV18 and TRBJ2-6; D gene ambiguous. The CDR3 sequence is 16 residues long. CDR1 is KGHSH, CDR2 LQKENI, per germline. The V end was cut by 6 bases, the J end by 4 bases, with 16 bases between.

This clone was picked up one time. The V gene is TRBV27, the J gene TRBJ1-5; D remains ambiguous. The CDR3 totals 14 residues. Germline-derived CDR1 and CDR2 are MNHEY and SMNVEV (reference sequence). Trimming left V 8 bases short and J 0 bases short, with 11 bases between. The CDR3 protein is CASGPAYSNQPQHF. The CDR3 DNA reads TGTGCCAGCGGGCCCGCTTATAGCAATCAGCCCCAGCATTTT.

This chain uses TRBV29-1 with TRBJ2-5; possibly TRBD2 for D (6 bases). The CDR3 is 13 amino acids. CDR1 is SQVTM, CDR2 ANQGSEA, per germline. With 7 bases removed from V and 7 bases from J, the gap between germline ends came to 19 bases. The CDR3 loop is CSGQAGAMGTQYF. The CDR3 DNA reads TGCAGCGGGCAAGCGGGCGCCATGGGGACCCAGTACTTC.